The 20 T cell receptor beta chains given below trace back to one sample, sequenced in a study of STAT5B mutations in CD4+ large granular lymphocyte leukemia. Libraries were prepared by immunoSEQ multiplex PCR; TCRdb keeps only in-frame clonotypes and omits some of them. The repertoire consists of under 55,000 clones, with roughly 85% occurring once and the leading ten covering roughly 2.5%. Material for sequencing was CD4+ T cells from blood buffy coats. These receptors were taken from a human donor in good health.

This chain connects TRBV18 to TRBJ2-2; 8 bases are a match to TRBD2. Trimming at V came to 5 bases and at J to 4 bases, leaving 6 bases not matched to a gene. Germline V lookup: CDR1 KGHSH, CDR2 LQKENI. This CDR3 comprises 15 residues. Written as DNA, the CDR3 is TGTGCCAGCTCAGATGGACTAGCCGGCACCGGGGAGCTGTTTTTT. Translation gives CASSDGLAGTGELFF.

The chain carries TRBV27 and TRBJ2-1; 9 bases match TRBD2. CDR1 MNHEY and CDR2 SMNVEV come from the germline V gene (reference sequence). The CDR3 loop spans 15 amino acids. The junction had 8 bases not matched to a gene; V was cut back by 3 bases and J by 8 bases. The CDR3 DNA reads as TGTGCCAGCAGTTTTAGGATAGCGGGAGATGATGAGCAGTTCTTC. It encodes CASSFRIAGDDEQFF.

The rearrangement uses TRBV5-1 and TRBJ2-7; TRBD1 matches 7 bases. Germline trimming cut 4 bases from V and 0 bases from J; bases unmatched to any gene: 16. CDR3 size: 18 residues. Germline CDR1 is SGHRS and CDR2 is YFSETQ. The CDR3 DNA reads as TGCGCCAGCAGCCTCGATCGGGGCGGACAGGCAAACTCCTACGAGCAGTACTTC. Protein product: CASSLDRGGQANSYEQYF.

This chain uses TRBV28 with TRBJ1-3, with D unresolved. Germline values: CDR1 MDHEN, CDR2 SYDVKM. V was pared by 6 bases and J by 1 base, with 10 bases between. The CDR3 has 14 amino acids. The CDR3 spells CASRAIGSGNTIYF. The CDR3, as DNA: TGTGCCAGCAGGGCGATCGGGTCTGGAAACACCATATATTTT.

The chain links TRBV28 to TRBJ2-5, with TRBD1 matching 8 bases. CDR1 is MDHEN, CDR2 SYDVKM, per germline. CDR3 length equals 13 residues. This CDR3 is CEWQGAWKETQYF. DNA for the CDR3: TGTGAATGGCAGGGGGCATGGAAAGAGACCCAGTACTTC. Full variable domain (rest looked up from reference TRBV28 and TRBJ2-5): DVKVTQSSRYLVKRTGEKVFLECVQDMDHENMFWYRQDPGLGLRLIYFSYDVKMKEKGDIPEGYSVSREKKERFSLILESASTNQTSMYLCEWQGAWKETQYFGPGTRLLVL.

CDR3: CASLSAYLNQPQHF. Here the CDR3 DNA reads TGTGCCAGCCTTTCAGCGTACCTCAATCAGCCCCAGCATTTT. This chain joins TRBV6-1 and TRBJ1-5; unclear D gene. The CDR3 is 14 residues long. Germline V gives CDR1 MNHNS, CDR2 SASEGT. The V and J ends lost 8 bases and 3 bases respectively, with 14 bases between them.

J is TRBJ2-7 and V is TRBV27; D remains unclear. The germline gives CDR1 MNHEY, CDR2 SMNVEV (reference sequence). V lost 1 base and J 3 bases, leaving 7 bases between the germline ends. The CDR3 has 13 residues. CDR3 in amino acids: CASSLFPGYEQYF. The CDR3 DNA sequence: TGTGCCAGCAGTTTATTTCCTGGCTACGAGCAGTACTTC.

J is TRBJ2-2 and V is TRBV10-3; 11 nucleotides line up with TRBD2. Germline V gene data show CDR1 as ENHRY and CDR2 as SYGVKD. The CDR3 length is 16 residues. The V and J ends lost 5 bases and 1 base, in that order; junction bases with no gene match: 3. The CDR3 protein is CAISSGTSGNTGELFF. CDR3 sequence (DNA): TGTGCCATCAGTTCCGGGACTAGCGGGAACACCGGGGAGCTGTTTTTT.

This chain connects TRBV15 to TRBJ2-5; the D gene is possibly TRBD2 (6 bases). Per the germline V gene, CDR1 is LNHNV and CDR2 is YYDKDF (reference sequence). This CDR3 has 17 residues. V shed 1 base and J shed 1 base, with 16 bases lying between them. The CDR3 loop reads CATSRAVAGGAQETQYF. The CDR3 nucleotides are TGTGCCACCAGCAGAGCAGTCGCCGGCGGGGCCCAAGAGACCCAGTACTTC.

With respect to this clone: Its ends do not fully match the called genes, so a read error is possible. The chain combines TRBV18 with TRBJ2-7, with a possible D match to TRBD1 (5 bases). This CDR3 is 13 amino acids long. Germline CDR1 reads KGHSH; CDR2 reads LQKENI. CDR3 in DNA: TGTGCCAGCTCCGCGGACACCTCCAACGAGCAGTACTTC. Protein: CASSADTSNEQYF.

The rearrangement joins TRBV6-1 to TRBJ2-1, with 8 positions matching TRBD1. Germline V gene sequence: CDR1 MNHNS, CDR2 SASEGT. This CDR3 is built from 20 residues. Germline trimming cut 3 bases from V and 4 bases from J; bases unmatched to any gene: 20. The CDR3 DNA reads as TGTGCCAGCAGTGATCAAAAATGGAACAGGGGGTCTTCTCTTTACAATGAGCAGTTCTTC. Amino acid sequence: CASSDQKWNRGSSLYNEQFF.

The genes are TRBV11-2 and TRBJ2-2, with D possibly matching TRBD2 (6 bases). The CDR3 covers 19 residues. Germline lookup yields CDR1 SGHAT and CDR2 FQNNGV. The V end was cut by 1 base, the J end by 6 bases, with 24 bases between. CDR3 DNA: TGTGCCAGCAGCTTAGGAAGGGGCTCCGGAGGGCCGGGGGCCGGGGAGCTGTTTTTT. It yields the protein CASSLGRGSGGPGAGELFF.

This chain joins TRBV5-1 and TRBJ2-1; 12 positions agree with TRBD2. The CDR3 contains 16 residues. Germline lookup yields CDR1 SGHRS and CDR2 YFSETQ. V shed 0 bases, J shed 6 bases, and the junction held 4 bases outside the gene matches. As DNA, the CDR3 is TGCGCCAGCAGCTTGGCCGTGACTAGCGGGAGCAATGAGCAGTTCTTC. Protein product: CASSLAVTSGSNEQFF.

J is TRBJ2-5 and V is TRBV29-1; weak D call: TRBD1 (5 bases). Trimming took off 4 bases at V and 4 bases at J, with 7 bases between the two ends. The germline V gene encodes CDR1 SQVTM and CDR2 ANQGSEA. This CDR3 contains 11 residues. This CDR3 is CSVGQGETQYF. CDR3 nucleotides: TGCAGCGTTGGCCAGGGAGAGACCCAGTACTTC.

The CDR3 reads CASRGTSGNTDTQYF. The DNA for the CDR3 is TGTGCCAGCAGAGGGACTAGCGGAAACACAGATACGCAGTATTTT. The chain recombines TRBV6-1 with TRBJ2-3; TRBD2 agrees at 11 bases. CDR1 and CDR2 from the germline V gene are MNHNS and SASEGT. V lost 6 bases, J lost 2 bases, and 4 bases stayed unmatched. The CDR3 is 15 amino acids.

The CDR3 spells CASSPPYLGQLSYEQYF. For the CDR3, the DNA is TGTGCCAGCTCACCCCCCTATCTGGGACAGCTTTCCTACGAGCAGTACTTC. The chain joins TRBV18 to TRBJ2-7, with 7 bases that match TRBD1. V shed 3 bases, J shed 1 base, and the junction held 12 bases outside the gene matches. The CDR3 loop spans 17 amino acids. Germline lookup yields CDR1 KGHSH and CDR2 LQKENI. Looking up the rest from reference TRBV18 and TRBJ2-7 gives the full variable domain: NAGVMQNPRHLVRRRGQEARLRCSPMKGHSHVYWYRQLPEEGLKFMVYLQKENIIDESGMPKERFSAEFPKEGPSILRIQQVVRGDSAAYFCASSPPYLGQLSYEQYFGPGTRLTVT.

In nucleotides, the CDR3 is TGTGCCAGCAGTGGACAGCCGAGCTACGAGCAGTACTTC. It yields the protein CASSGQPSYEQYF. The chain combines TRBV6-1 with TRBJ2-7; a weak D match, TRBD1 (5 bases). V lost 4 bases to trimming and J lost 3 bases, with 10 bases between them. CDR3 length equals 13 residues. Germline loops: CDR1 MNHNS, CDR2 SASEGT.

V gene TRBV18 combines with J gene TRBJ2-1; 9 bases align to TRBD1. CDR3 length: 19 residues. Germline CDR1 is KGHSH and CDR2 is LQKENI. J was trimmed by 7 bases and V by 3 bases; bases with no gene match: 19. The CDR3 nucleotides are TGTGCCAGCTCACCGTACGCAGGCACAGGGGGCGTAGCTGGGAATGAGCAGTTCTTC. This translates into CASSPYAGTGGVAGNEQFF.

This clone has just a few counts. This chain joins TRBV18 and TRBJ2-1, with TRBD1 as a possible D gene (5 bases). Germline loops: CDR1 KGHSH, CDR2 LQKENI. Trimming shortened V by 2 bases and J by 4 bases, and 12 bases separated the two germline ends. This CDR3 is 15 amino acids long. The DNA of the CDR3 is TGTGCCAGCTCACCAAATGAAAACAGGTACAATGAGCAGTTCTTC. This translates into CASSPNENRYNEQFF.

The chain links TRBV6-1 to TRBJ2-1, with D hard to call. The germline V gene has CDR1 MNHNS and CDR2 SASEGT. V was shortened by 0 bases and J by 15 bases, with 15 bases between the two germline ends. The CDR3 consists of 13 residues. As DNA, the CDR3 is TGTGCCAGCAGTGAAGCGCGGCTACCCCGGCCGTTCTTC. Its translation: CASSEARLPRPFF.